A single sample gave rise to the 9 T cell receptor beta chains below, sequenced in a study of human T cells and chemical hapten exposure (dated by TCRdb to about 2021). Library preparation used RACE. The run used a NextSeq 500. Using fastp at Q25 and MiXCR, TCRdb reprocessed the public reads and kept productive beta chains. Rows with a matching CDR3 protein are joined into one entry that keeps the most common DNA and genes. For this sample the table gives just over 80,000 distinct CDR3 sequences, of which roughly a tenth were detected only once. Jointly, the top ten make up roughly 4.2% of the sample. Reading the label with the study, this specimen's time point is: patch test 1, 2 weeks after DPC sensitization. The intended sense of this specimen's treatment or condition label: therapeutic diphenylcyclopropenone sensitization with weekly scalp DPC. The sample in question was whole blood, obtained in connection with sensitization to the hapten diphenylcyclopropenone (DPC). Every receptor here comes from a woman in her forties or fifties with alopecia areata. Some clones in this sample may be carry-over from other donors' samples.

This clonotype was seen only a few times. It may be a read error: a sequence one base away is much more abundant. The chain couples TRBV7-9 to TRBJ2-7; tentatively, D is TRBD2 (6 bases). The CDR3 is 13 amino acids. The germline CDR1 and CDR2 sequences are SEHNR and FQNEAQ (reference sequence). Here the CDR3 reads CASSRGTLYERYF. DNA for the CDR3: TGTGCCAGCAGCAGAGGGACTCTCTACGAGCGGTACTTC.

In DNA, the CDR3 is TGTGCCAGCAGCCACGCGCAATTGGGACACAATGAGCAGTTCTTC. This gives the protein CASSHAQLGHNEQFF. The chain joins TRBV7-6 to TRBJ2-1, with D perhaps given as TRBD1 or TRBD2 (5 bases each). Germline-derived CDR1 and CDR2 are SGHVS and FNYEAQ. V lost 5 bases to trimming and J lost 5 bases, with 16 bases between them. This CDR3 comprises 15 residues.

The chain employs TRBV2 and TRBJ1-4, with no clear D. The germline CDR1 and CDR2 sequences are SNHLY and FYNNEI. The ends were cut back, 0 bases at V and 8 bases at J, with 16 bases in the middle. The CDR3 extends over 16 amino acids. The CDR3 loop reads CASSEALRRVDEKLFF. CDR3 in DNA: TGTGCCAGCAGTGAAGCGCTTCGACGTGTGGACGAAAAACTGTTTTTT. Combining the CDR3 with reference TRBV2 and TRBJ1-4 gives the whole variable domain EPEVTQTPSHQVTQMGQEVILRCVPISNHLYFYWYRQILGQKVEFLVSFYNNEISEKSEIFDDQFSVERPDGSNFTLKIRSTKLEDSAMYFCASSEALRRVDEKLFFGSGTQLSVL.

The chain employs TRBV7-7 and TRBJ2-5; D not resolved. The ends were cut back, 5 bases at V and 2 bases at J, with 12 bases in the middle. The CDR3 is 14 amino acids. Germline-derived CDR1 and CDR2 are SSHAT and FNYEAQ (reference sequence). The CDR3 coding sequence is TGTGCCAGCAGCCCCAACCAGAAACAAGAGACCCAGTACTTC. It yields the protein CASSPNQKQETQYF.

The sample holds many counts of this clonotype. The chain combines TRBV27 with TRBJ2-1; D gene unclear. Trimming stripped 6 bases from V and 0 bases from J, with 6 bases between. Germline V gene lookup returns CDR1 MNHEY and CDR2 SMNVEV (reference sequence). The CDR3 is 13 amino acids. This CDR3 is CASSHLSYNEQFF. Here the CDR3 DNA reads TGTGCCAGCAGCCACCTCTCCTACAATGAGCAGTTCTTC.

This chain uses TRBV19 with TRBJ2-3; D is uncertain. V lost 6 bases to trimming and J lost 1 base, with 5 bases between them. Per the germline V gene, CDR1 is LNHDA and CDR2 is SQIVND (reference sequence). This CDR3 contains 12 residues. CDR3 in DNA: TGTGCCAGTAGCGGCCGCACAGATACGCAGTATTTT. This gives the protein CASSGRTDTQYF.

This clonotype turned up a few times. V and J are TRBV28 and TRBJ1-1, with a weak D call TRBD1 (6 bases). V gave up 2 bases and J gave up 5 bases, with 18 bases separating them. Germline lookup yields CDR1 MDHEN and CDR2 SYDVKM. The CDR3 covers 16 residues. CDR3 sequence: CASSLLTQGFKTEAFF. The CDR3, as DNA: TGTGCCAGCAGTTTACTAACACAGGGTTTCAAAACTGAAGCTTTCTTT.

This clonotype has a count of ten or more. The chain links TRBV7-9 to TRBJ1-4; 9 bases align to TRBD1. The germline V gene encodes CDR1 SEHNR and CDR2 FQNEAQ (reference sequence). The CDR3 loop spans 16 amino acids. The V and J ends lost 5 bases and 5 bases, in that order; junction bases with no gene match: 9. CDR3 nucleotide sequence: TGTGCCAGCAGCCCGGACAGGGGCGGAAGGAATGAAAAACTGTTTTTT. Translating gives CASSPDRGGRNEKLFF.

V and J are TRBV10-2 and TRBJ1-5, with D unresolved. Germline assignment: CDR1 WSHSY and CDR2 SAAADI. Trimming removed 3 bases from V and 2 bases from J, with 5 bases in between. CDR3 size: 13 residues. The CDR3 sequence: CASSDDGNQPQHF. The DNA for the CDR3 is TGCGCCAGCAGTGACGATGGCAATCAGCCCCAGCATTTT.